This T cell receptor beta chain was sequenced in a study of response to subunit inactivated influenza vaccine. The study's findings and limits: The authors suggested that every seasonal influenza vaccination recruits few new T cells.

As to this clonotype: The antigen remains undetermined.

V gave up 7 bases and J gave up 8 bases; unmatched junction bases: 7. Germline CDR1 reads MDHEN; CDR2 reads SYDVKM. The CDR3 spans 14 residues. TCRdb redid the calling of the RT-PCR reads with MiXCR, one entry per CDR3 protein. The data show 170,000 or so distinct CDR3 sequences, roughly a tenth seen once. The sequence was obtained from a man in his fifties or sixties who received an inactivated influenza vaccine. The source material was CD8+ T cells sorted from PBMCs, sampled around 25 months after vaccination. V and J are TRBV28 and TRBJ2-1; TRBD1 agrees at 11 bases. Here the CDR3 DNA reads TGTGCCAGCACCGGGACAGGGGGATCGGATGAGCAGTTCTTC. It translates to CASTGTGGSDEQFF.